These 10 T cell receptor beta chains originate from one sample sequenced in a study of blood T cell repertoires in COVID-19. TCRdb keeps only in-frame clones here, not all; method: immunoSEQ multiplex PCR. The table lists 200,000 or so clones, over 75% of them singletons. The sequenced sample consisted of PBMCs or T cells enriched from blood (not recorded which). The receptors originated from a woman aged 25 to 39 who had been exposed to COVID-19.

This clone was picked up many times. The chain carries TRBV5-6 and TRBJ1-2, with D perhaps TRBD1 (6 bases). V dropped 4 bases and J dropped 2 bases, with 18 bases sitting between them. Per germline, CDR1 SGHDT and CDR2 YYEEEE. This CDR3 is built from 16 residues. For the CDR3, the DNA is TGTGCCAGCAGCCAACAGGGTAGGCCGACCAACTATGGCTACACCTTC. It codes for CASSQQGRPTNYGYTF.

The V and J genes are TRBV28 and TRBJ1-1; D is ambiguous. V gave up 11 bases and J gave up 3 bases, with 19 bases separating them. The length of the CDR3 is 14 residues. CDR1 is MDHEN, CDR2 SYDVKM, per germline. CDR3 sequence: CASGLLAEHTEAFF. Here the CDR3 DNA reads TGTGCCTCTGGCCTTTTGGCGGAACACACTGAAGCTTTCTTT.

The gene calls are TRBV21-1 and TRBJ2-1; TRBD2 is the table's D call and was not checked against the DNA. TRBV21-1 is a known pseudogene. This CDR3 has 16 residues. This CDR3 is CASSNSSGRGDNEQFF. DNA of the CDR3: TGTGCCAGCAGCAACTCCAGCGGGAGAGGAGACAATGAGCAGTTCTTC.

The V call is TRBV12-3 or TRBV12-4, the J call TRBJ2-7; D gene unclear. Trimming removed 6 bases at V and 4 bases at J, with 13 bases between. The CDR3 is 13 amino acids. The CDR3 here is CASRLDSMYEQYF. CDR3 in DNA: TGTGCCAGCAGACTTGACTCTATGTACGAGCAGTACTTC.

The sample holds one count of this clone. The chain joins TRBV19 to TRBJ2-1, with 8 bases matching TRBD1. V trimming: 3 bases; J trimming: 7 bases; junction bases outside the gene matches: 8. The CDR3 length is 15 residues. CDR1 and CDR2 (germline): LNHDA, SQIVND (reference sequence). CDR3 region: CASSIRGRFQNEQFF. In DNA, the CDR3 is TGTGCCAGTAGTATCAGGGGGCGCTTTCAGAATGAGCAGTTCTTC.

CDR3 sequence (DNA): TGTGCCAGTAGTCCCGAAACTAGCGGGAGGATCTACAATGAGCAGTTCTTC. Its translation is CASSPETSGRIYNEQFF. The chain combines TRBV19 with TRBJ2-1; TRBD2 matches at 12 bases. The CDR3 consists of 17 residues. Looked up from germline, CDR1 is LNHDA and CDR2 is SQIVND (reference sequence). The junction had 8 bases not matched to a gene; V was cut back by 5 bases and J by 3 bases.

This chain connects TRBV25-1 to TRBJ1-1, with D perhaps TRBD1 (5 bases). V shed 5 bases and J shed 0 bases, with 10 bases lying between them. CDR3 size: 14 residues. The germline V gene encodes CDR1 MGHDK and CDR2 SYGVNS. The CDR3, as DNA: TGTGCCAGCAGTAGGGTAGGGGTGAACACTGAAGCTTTCTTT. Encoded protein: CASSRVGVNTEAFF.

This clone was picked up a small number of times. V gene TRBV2 combines with J gene TRBJ1-1; D is unresolved. CDR3 length: 13 amino acids. Trimming cost V 8 bases and J 2 bases, with 12 bases left between them. Germline loops: CDR1 SNHLY, CDR2 FYNNEI. The CDR3 spells CASRRDYNTEAFF. In nucleotides, the CDR3 is TGTGCCAGCCGACGGGATTATAACACTGAAGCTTTCTTT.

This clone has a single count. Germline and junction disagree at one end, which may indicate a read error. Other DNA sequences from this sample encode an identical CDR3 as well. V gene TRBV4-2 combines with J gene TRBJ2-1; the D is unclear. The length of the CDR3 is 11 residues. Germline loops: CDR1 LGHNA, CDR2 YNFKEQ. The CDR3 region is CASSQLGEQFF. The CDR3 nucleotides read TGTGCTAGCAGCCAATTGGGCGAGCAGTTCTTC.

This rearrangement joins TRBV2 to TRBJ2-7, with 14 bases identical to TRBD2. CDR3 length: 14 amino acids. Per the germline V gene, CDR1 is SNHLY and CDR2 is FYNNEI. The V segment lost 9 bases and the J segment 4 bases; nucleotides outside the gene matches: 5. CDR3 region: CARQGTSGSYEQYF. CDR3 nucleotides: TGTGCCAGACAAGGGACTAGCGGGAGTTACGAGCAGTACTTC.